This T cell receptor beta chain was sequenced during a study of T cells in Graves' hyperthyroidism and ophthalmopathy. Whole-study findings and limits: Onset of ophthalmopathy came a median around 7.1 months after the model predicted it. Blood also showed most of the thyroid clonotypes that were expanded above 0.001.

The V gene lost 3 bases and the J gene lost 6 bases, with 20 bases spanning the gap. Germline V gives CDR1 KGHSH, CDR2 LQKENI. The CDR3 consists of 16 residues. Newly diagnosed patients aged 18 to 65 had hyperthyroidism of under 2 months' duration. From 10 ml of fresh peripheral blood, PBMCs were isolated. This clonotype was seen repeatedly, ten times or more. The antigen is not known. Amplification of TCR beta CDR3 regions was performed using RNA transcripts as template. First-round RT-PCR of the TCR CDR3 relied on the HTBI primer set. TCRdb re-derived calls from the multiplex PCR reads in MiXCR, one entry per CDR3 protein. The data contain some 440,000 distinct CDR3 sequences, around 14% of them singletons.

This sequence joins TRBV18 and TRBJ1-1; D call uncertain. Sequenced input: blood. The receptor's source is a woman younger than 30 with Graves' hyperthyroidism. The CDR3 DNA sequence: TGTGCCAGCTCACCCGGTAGCGCCCCAACCACCGCTGAAGCTTTCTTT. It is translated as CASSPGSAPTTAEAFF.